This T cell receptor (beta chain) was retrieved from a study of blood T cell repertoires in COVID-19. This CDR3 has 14 amino acids. Per germline, CDR1 MRHNA and CDR2 SNTAGT. With 0 bases clipped from V and 8 bases from J, the junction kept 2 bases outside the gene matches. Produced via immunoSEQ multiplex PCR; TCRdb's table is partial and in-frame only. The top ten clones hold 9.2% of a sample with some 45,000 clones, approximately 87% of them seen once. This TCR came from a human donor in a cohort sampled during active COVID-19. The gene calls are TRBV6-4 and TRBJ1-1; 11 positions match TRBD1. Sequenced material: peripheral blood. CDR3 nucleotide sequence: TGTGCCAGCAGTGACTCGGGGACAGGGGGAGAAGCTTTCTTT. This encodes CASSDSGTGGEAFF.